Listed below are T cell receptor beta chains from one sample, sequenced in a study of blood T cell repertoires in COVID-19. Only in-frame clones appear in the TCRdb table, and some are missing; sequencing was by immunoSEQ multiplex PCR. Here the sample spans some 300,000 clones, approximately 90% being singletons. Material for sequencing was PBMCs or T cells enriched from blood (not recorded which). The origin of the receptors is a woman in her sixties or seventies in a cohort exposed to, infected with or recovered from COVID-19 (not recorded which). The CDR3 runs from the conserved cysteine through the conserved F or W. The order of the fields is clone size, D gene, J gene, V gene, CDR3 protein, CDR3 DNA. The D gene is left open where the match is weak. Part of the rows lack a size; the others show once, few, many or a class for expanded clones.

. | . | TRBJ2-2 | TRBV9 | CASSVGTRINTGELFF | TGTGCCAGCAGCGTAGGCACGAGGATAAACACCGGGGAGCTGTTTTTT
. | TRBD2 | TRBJ2-5 | TRBV5-6 | CASSSLAGEVGTQYF | TGTGCCAGCAGCTCCTTAGCGGGAGAGGTTGGGACCCAGTACTTC
. | . | TRBJ2-3 | TRBV28 | CASSPDRKTPGDTQYF | TGTGCCAGCAGTCCCGACAGGAAGACCCCGGGAGATACGCAGTATTTT
. | . | TRBJ2-7 | TRBV30 | CALGLGAVAYEQYF | TGTGCCCTGGGCTTGGGGGCAGTCGCCTACGAGCAGTACTTC
. | TRBD2 | TRBJ2-1 | TRBV19 | CASISGRASYNEQFF | TGTGCCAGTATTAGCGGGAGAGCCTCCTACAATGAGCAGTTCTTC
. | . | TRBJ1-2 | TRBV5-1 | CASSEGPIYYGYTF | TGCGCCAGCAGTGAGGGTCCCATTTACTATGGCTACACCTTC
. | TRBD1 | TRBJ1-6 | TRBV27 | CASRNRGIPPYNSPLHF | TGTGCCAGCAGGAACAGGGGTATTCCCCCCTATAATTCACCCCTCCACTTT
once | TRBD2 | TRBJ2-7 | TRBV7-8 | CASSHGTSQTIIYEQYF | TGTGCCAGCAGTCACGGGACTAGCCAAACGATTATTTACGAGCAGTACTTC
. | . | TRBJ2-1 | TRBV15 | CATSRDRYGGANEQFF | TGTGCCACCAGCAGAGATCGTTACGGCGGGGCGAATGAGCAGTTCTTC
. | TRBD2 | TRBJ2-3 | TRBV29-1 | CSVEGLAGGPRDTQYF | TGCAGCGTAGAAGGACTAGCGGGAGGGCCGAGGGATACGCAGTATTTT
. | . | TRBJ1-5 | TRBV4-1 | CASSQAEGRDQPQHF | TGCGCCAGCAGCCAAGCGGAGGGTAGGGATCAGCCCCAGCATTTT
. | . | TRBJ2-7 | TRBV7-6 | CASSPREGAFQYF | TGTGCCAGCAGCCCCCGGGAGGGGGCATTTCAGTACTTC
. | . | TRBJ2-1 | TRBV27 | CASTVRAYSYNEQFF | TGTGCCAGCACAGTCAGGGCCTACTCCTACAATGAGCAGTTCTTC
. | . | TRBJ2-6 | TRBV19 | CASVFSGANVLTF | TGTGCCAGTGTCTTTTCCGGGGCCAACGTCCTGACTTTC
. | . | TRBJ1-5 | TRBV6-1 | CASSESPEQPQHF | TGTGCCAGCAGTGAATCGCCTGAGCAGCCCCAGCATTTT
. | TRBD2 | TRBJ2-1 | TRBV7-2 | CASSLVAGGYNEQFF | TGTGCCAGCAGCTTAGTAGCGGGAGGCTACAATGAGCAGTTCTTC
. | TRBD2 | TRBJ2-1 | TRBV14 | CASSLRLAGNEQFF | TGTGCCAGCAGCCTCCGACTAGCGGGGAATGAGCAGTTCTTC
few | . | TRBJ1-5 | TRBV29-1 | CSVEVNYNQPQHF | TGCAGCGTTGAAGTGAACTATAATCAGCCCCAGCATTTT
. | . | TRBJ1-6 | TRBV18 | CASSPDSVIGNSPLHF | TGTGCCAGCTCCCCGGACAGCGTGATCGGTAATTCACCCCTCCACTTT
. | . | TRBJ1-2 | TRBV28 | CASSLRGALNVRGYTF | TGTGCCAGCAGTTTACGGGGGGCGCTAAACGTACGTGGCTACACCTTC
. | . | TRBJ2-5 | TRBV7-2 | CASSPSTGGGETQYF | TGTGCCAGCAGCCCTTCCACAGGGGGGGGAGAGACCCAGTACTTC
. | . | TRBJ2-3 | TRBV25-1 | CASSEYPGEGTQYF | TGTGCCAGCAGTGAATATCCGGGAGAGGGTACGCAGTATTTT
once | . | TRBJ2-3 | TRBV28 | CASSLNSADTQYF | TGTGCCAGCAGCTTAAACTCGGCAGATACGCAGTATTTT
. | . | TRBJ1-1 | TRBV27 | CASSFRGLTEAFF | TGTGCCAGCAGTTTTAGGGGTCTCACTGAAGCTTTCTTT
. | . | TRBJ1-5 | TRBV5-8 | CASTLLIASGNQPQHF | TGTGCCAGCACCCTTCTGATTGCCTCGGGCAATCAGCCCCAGCATTTT
. | . | TRBJ2-2 | TRBV7-9 | CASSTPGSNTGELFF | TGTGCCAGCAGCACCCCGGGATCAAACACCGGGGAGCTGTTTTTT
once | TRBD2 | TRBJ2-1 | TRBV7-3 | CASRPGLAGPNEQFF | TGTGCCAGCAGGCCGGGACTAGCGGGACCCAATGAGCAGTTCTTC
. | TRBD1 | TRBJ1-3 | TRBV11-2 | CASSSDRVLGNTIYF | TGTGCCAGCAGCTCAGACAGGGTACTGGGGAACACCATATATTTT
few | . | TRBJ1-5 | TRBV12-3/TRBV12-4 | CASSLQSNQPQHF | TGTGCCAGCAGTTTACAGAGCAATCAGCCCCAGCATTTT
. | . | TRBJ2-5 | TRBV7-6 | CASSEDRHQETQYF | TGTGCCAGCAGCGAAGACAGGCACCAAGAGACCCAGTACTTC
. | . | TRBJ1-1 | TRBV11-2 | CASSRRQAQAFF | TGTGCCAGCAGCCGTCGACAGGCCCAAGCTTTCTTT
once | . | TRBJ2-2 | TRBV24-1 | CATSDSVSGELFF | TGTGCCACCAGTGATTCGGTGTCCGGGGAGCTGTTTTTT
. | TRBD1 | TRBJ1-2 | TRBV28 | CASRTGGAGGYTF | TGTGCCAGCAGAACAGGGGGCGCGGGTGGCTACACCTTC
. | . | TRBJ1-4 | TRBV7-2 | CASSFMDYREKLFF | TGTGCCAGCAGCTTCATGGACTATCGGGAAAAACTGTTTTTT
few | . | TRBJ2-7 | TRBV5-1 | CASSEDGRPYEQYF | TGCGCCAGCTCCGAGGACGGGAGACCTTACGAGCAGTACTTC
. | . | TRBJ2-7 | TRBV2 | CASNRPPSGEQYF | TGTGCCAGCAACAGGCCGCCCTCCGGCGAGCAGTACTTC
. | . | TRBJ2-1 | TRBV27 | CASSWGREPGNEQFF | TGTGCCAGCAGCTGGGGGCGGGAGCCGGGCAATGAGCAGTTCTTC
. | TRBD1 | TRBJ1-5 | TRBV24-1 | CATSDSGTGSNQPQHF | TGTGCCACCAGTGATTCCGGGACAGGGTCCAATCAGCCCCAGCATTTT
. | . | TRBJ2-5 | TRBV18 | CASSPLPRGETQYF | TGTGCCAGCTCACCACTACCCAGGGGAGAGACCCAGTACTTC
. | . | TRBJ2-5 | TRBV19 | CASSIGGIGETQYF | TGTGCCAGTAGTATTGGCGGGATCGGAGAGACCCAGTACTTC
. | . | TRBJ2-7 | TRBV3-1/TRBV3-2 | CASSQAEGPTYEQYF | TGTGCCAGCAGCCAAGCAGAGGGCCCTACCTACGAGCAGTACTTC
. | . | TRBJ2-7 | TRBV11-2 | CASSEWGRGSDEQYF | TGTGCCAGCAGCGAGTGGGGCAGGGGATCAGACGAGCAGTACTTC
. | TRBD2 | TRBJ2-5 | TRBV7-9 | CASSPGTSAMETQYF | TGTGCCAGCAGCCCCGGGACTAGTGCGATGGAGACCCAGTACTTC
. | TRBD2 | TRBJ2-5 | TRBV5-6 | CASSFGLALGETQYF | TGTGCCAGCAGCTTTGGACTAGCTTTAGGAGAGACCCAGTACTTC
. | TRBD1 | TRBJ1-1 | TRBV5-6 | CASTTNTGGRLLAFF | TGTGCCAGCACCACCAATACAGGGGGCAGGTTGTTGGCTTTCTTT
. | TRBD2 | TRBJ2-1 | TRBV5-5 | CASNPGVSTSGVYNEQFF | TGTGCCAGCAACCCTGGGGTTAGTACTAGCGGGGTCTACAATGAGCAGTTCTTC
few | TRBD1 | TRBJ1-4 | TRBV5-6 | CASSWGDRDEKLFF | TGTGCCAGCAGCTGGGGGGACAGGGACGAAAAACTGTTTTTT
. | . | TRBJ2-1 | TRBV24-1 | CATSDLGQNENQFF | TGTGCCACCAGTGACCTTGGACAGAACGAGAACCAGTTCTTC
. | . | TRBJ1-1 | TRBV6-5 | CASSYGGSWNTEAFF | TGTGCCAGCAGTTATGGGGGGTCCTGGAACACTGAAGCTTTCTTT
once | TRBD1 | TRBJ2-3 | TRBV25-1 | CASSELIPKGTGGNTQYF | TGTGCCAGCAGTGAATTGATCCCAAAGGGGACAGGGGGTAATACGCAGTATTTT
few | TRBD1 | TRBJ1-2 | TRBV20-1 | CSVTGDGYTF | TGCAGTGTGACAGGGGATGGCTACACCTTC
. | TRBD2 | TRBJ2-5 | TRBV11-2 | CASSPGAGGETQYF | TGTGCCAGCAGCCCCGGAGCGGGGGGGGAGACCCAGTACTTC
. | TRBD1 | TRBJ1-5 | TRBV19 | CASIQGGEGLIVLNQPQHF | TGTGCCAGTATTCAAGGGGGCGAGGGTCTAATAGTTCTCAATCAGCCCCAGCATTTT
. | . | TRBJ2-2 | TRBV7-3 | CASRFPYVTKNTGELFF | TGTGCCAGCAGATTCCCGTACGTGACTAAGAACACCGGGGAGCTGTTTTTT
. | TRBD1 | TRBJ2-2 | TRBV7-2 | CASSTTGQGTGELFF | TGTGCCAGCAGCACAACGGGACAGGGGACCGGGGAGCTGTTTTTT
. | . | TRBJ1-5 | TRBV28 | CASRPRGISNQPQHF | TGTGCCAGCAGACCTAGGGGGATCTCCAATCAGCCCCAGCATTTT
. | . | TRBJ2-7 | TRBV28 | CASSSDRFLTYEQYF | TGTGCCAGCAGTAGTGACAGATTTCTAACCTACGAGCAGTACTTC
. | . | TRBJ2-5 | TRBV21-1 | CASSTCMPGLAEQETQYF | TGTGCCAGCAGCACCTGTATGCCGGGACTAGCGGAGCAAGAGACCCAGTACTTC
. | TRBD1 | TRBJ2-1 | TRBV5-6 | CASSLATGGSYNEQFF | TGTGCCAGCAGCTTGGCAACAGGGGGCTCCTACAATGAGCAGTTCTTC